The 17 T cell receptor beta chains reported below all come from one sample, sequenced in a study of post-analysis software for immune sequencing data. General study results and limits: TRBV5-6, TRBV5-1 and TRBV20-1 belonged to a set of roughly 5 TRBV segments that were more frequent in patients than controls.

Unique molecular identifiers tagged the TCR beta cDNA libraries. TCRdb ran MiXCR on the PCR reads and lists one entry per CDR3 protein. The data contain about 190,000 distinct CDR3 sequences, about 30% of them singletons. These receptors lack a known antigen. Sequences were obtained from blood. All receptors come from a girl aged 2-17 years with multiple sclerosis.

This clonotype was counted at least ten times. J is TRBJ1-2 and V is TRBV28; 9 bases line up with TRBD1. V gave up 10 bases and J gave up 4 bases; unmatched junction bases: 19. Germline CDR1 and CDR2: MDHEN and SYDVKM. This CDR3 has 17 amino acids. CDR3 loop: CAIRKPGQGLGGYGYTF. DNA of the CDR3: TGTGCCATCAGGAAACCGGGACAGGGATTGGGTGGCTATGGCTACACCTTC.

Ten or more counts support this clonotype. The chain recombines TRBV20-1 with TRBJ1-2; D possibly corresponds to TRBD1 (6 bases). Looked up from germline, CDR1 is DFQATT and CDR2 is SNEGSKA (reference sequence). The CDR3 contains 14 residues. Trimming took off 0 bases at V and 6 bases at J, with 14 bases between the two ends. Here the CDR3 reads CSARDASRTDGYTF. CDR3 sequence (DNA): TGCAGTGCTAGAGATGCATCAAGGACAGATGGCTACACCTTC.

Concerning this clonotype: Just one base apart from a much larger clone, this may be a read error. The V gene is TRBV6-1, the J gene TRBJ2-1, with TRBD2 identical over 12 bases. From germline, CDR1 is MNHNS and CDR2 SASEGT. The V segment lost 6 bases and the J segment 5 bases; nucleotides outside the gene matches: 5. The CDR3 sequence is 15 residues long. This CDR3 is CASRGWTSGNNEQFF. As DNA, the CDR3 is TGTGCCAGCAGGGGATGGACTAGCGGGAACAATGAGCAGTTCTTC.

The chain combines TRBV4-1 with TRBJ1-4; the D gene is possibly TRBD1 (6 bases). CDR1 MGHRA and CDR2 YSYEKL come from the germline V gene. CDR3 length equals 14 residues. Trimming took off 6 bases at V and 3 bases at J, with 11 bases between the two ends. The CDR3 DNA is TGCGCCAGCAGGCTACAGGGAGCTAATGAAAAACTGTTTTTT. Translated, it gives CASRLQGANEKLFF.

A note on this clonotype: Being one base from a much bigger clone, this may be a read error. The chain links TRBV29-1 to TRBJ2-1; tentatively, D is TRBD1 (6 bases). The closer fit of TRBJ2-7 to the DNA end suggests the J call may be wrong. The CDR3 is made up of 14 amino acids. Per the germline V gene, CDR1 is SQVTM and CDR2 is ANQGSEA. CDR3 in amino acids: CSVNRAGRSAEQYF. In nucleotides, the CDR3 is TGCAGCGTGAACAGGGCAGGGCGTTCCGCTGAGCAGTACTTC.

This clonotype occurred once. The chain recombines TRBV7-9 with TRBJ1-5; 7 nucleotides agree with TRBD1. The CDR3 extends over 14 amino acids. The junction had 3 bases not matched to a gene; V was cut back by 4 bases and J by 3 bases. The germline gives CDR1 SEHNR, CDR2 FQNEAQ (reference sequence). The CDR3 DNA reads as TGTGCCAGCAGCTCCCAGGGGGTCAATCAGCCCCAGCATTTT. It encodes CASSSQGVNQPQHF.

The CDR3 nucleotides read TGTGCCAGCAGCTTCCCCCCCCAGGTCCATGAGCAGTACTTC. This gives the protein CASSFPPQVHEQYF. This sequence joins TRBV11-2 and TRBJ2-5, with D unclear. CDR1 is SGHAT, CDR2 FQNNGV, per germline. Trimming stripped 3 bases from V and 11 bases from J, with 19 bases between. This CDR3 region has 14 residues.

This clonotype has a count of ten or more. The chain is built from TRBV7-2 and TRBJ2-7; D gene ambiguous. The V end was cut by 3 bases, the J end by 3 bases, with 6 bases between. The CDR3 runs 12 residues. CDR1 and CDR2 (germline): SGHTA, FQGNSA. Here the CDR3 reads CASSFDHYEQYF. CDR3 nucleotide sequence: TGTGCCAGCAGCTTCGATCACTACGAGCAGTACTTC.

This clonotype was observed a few times. The rearrangement uses TRBV20-1 and TRBJ1-4; maybe TRBD1 (5 bases). V dropped 0 bases and J dropped 5 bases, with 10 bases sitting between them. Germline lookup yields CDR1 DFQATT and CDR2 SNEGSKA (reference sequence). The CDR3 contains 14 residues. The CDR3 DNA follows: TGCAGTGCTAGAGATCTGCGGGGGAATGAAAAACTGTTTTTT. Translating gives CSARDLRGNEKLFF.

The chain has TRBV7-3 and TRBJ2-3; D gene uncertain. The ends were cut back, 5 bases at V and 2 bases at J, with 17 bases in the middle. This CDR3 has 16 residues. Germline V lookup: CDR1 SGHTA, CDR2 FQGTGA. The CDR3: CASSQSRHELTDTQYF. The CDR3 DNA reads as TGTGCCAGCAGCCAAAGCCGACATGAACTCACAGATACGCAGTATTTT.

CDR3 amino acids: CASSYSFQGNTEAFF. CDR3 nucleotides: TGTGCCAGCAGTTACTCGTTTCAGGGGAACACTGAAGCTTTCTTT. The chain employs TRBV6-5 and TRBJ1-1, with D maybe TRBD1 (5 bases). With 0 bases removed from V and 1 base from J, the gap between germline ends came to 9 bases. The CDR3 covers 15 residues. CDR1 and CDR2 (germline): MNHEY, SVGAGI.

A note on this clonotype: It may be a read error: a sequence one base away is much more abundant. V and J are TRBV4-2 and TRBJ2-1; unclear D gene. The CDR3 totals 14 residues. Per the germline V gene, CDR1 is LGHNA and CDR2 is YNFKEQ. The CDR3 here is CAGSQEAPGNEQFF. The DNA for the CDR3 is TGTGCCGGCAGCCAAGAGGCGCCTGGCAATGAGCAGTTCTTC.

This clonotype turned up a few times. The V gene is TRBV12-3 or TRBV12-4, the J gene TRBJ1-2; TRBD1 might be the D (5 bases). The CDR3 contains 14 residues. V lost 7 bases and J 6 bases, leaving 18 bases between the germline ends. In nucleotides, the CDR3 is TGTGCCAGCACCTGGGGAGCAGGGCCTCATGGCTACACCTTC. Its translation is CASTWGAGPHGYTF.

This clonotype was counted many times. The chain joins TRBV29-1 to TRBJ1-5; no clear D gene. Trimming pared 7 bases from V and 2 bases from J, leaving 12 bases between. There are 13 residues in the CDR3. From germline, CDR1 is SQVTM and CDR2 ANQGSEA. The chain's CDR3 is CSGAGGRNQPQHF. CDR3 nucleotides: TGCAGCGGTGCAGGAGGTCGCAATCAGCCCCAGCATTTT.

In regard to this clonotype: A much larger clonotype is one base distant, so this may be a read error. This chain uses TRBV12-3 or TRBV12-4 with TRBJ2-3, with 7 nucleotides matching TRBD2. Unmatched junction bases numbered 10, after V lost 3 bases and J lost 4 bases. This CDR3 is 16 amino acids long. In DNA, the CDR3 is TGTGCCAGCAGTTTGTCGAAAGAGCGGGGCGCAGATACGCAGTATTTT. Translated, it gives CASSLSKERGADTQYF.

The chain joins TRBV5-1 to TRBJ1-2; D remains unclear. V was shortened by 0 bases and J by 6 bases, with 9 bases between the two germline ends. The germline CDR1 and CDR2 sequences are SGHRS and YFSETQ. There are 13 residues in the CDR3. The CDR3 nucleotides read TGCGCCAGCAGCTTGGAAGGAGGGAATGGCTACACCTTC. It codes for CASSLEGGNGYTF.

This clonotype was counted many times. This sequence joins TRBV5-1 and TRBJ2-1; 10 nucleotides align to TRBD1. The trim removed 7 bases at V and 5 bases at J, leaving 6 bases unmatched. CDR3 length: 14 amino acids. Germline CDR1 is SGHRS and CDR2 is YFSETQ. CDR3 sequence (DNA): TGCGCCAGCGGTGACAGGGGGCGCAACAATGAGCAGTTCTTC. This codes for CASGDRGRNNEQFF.